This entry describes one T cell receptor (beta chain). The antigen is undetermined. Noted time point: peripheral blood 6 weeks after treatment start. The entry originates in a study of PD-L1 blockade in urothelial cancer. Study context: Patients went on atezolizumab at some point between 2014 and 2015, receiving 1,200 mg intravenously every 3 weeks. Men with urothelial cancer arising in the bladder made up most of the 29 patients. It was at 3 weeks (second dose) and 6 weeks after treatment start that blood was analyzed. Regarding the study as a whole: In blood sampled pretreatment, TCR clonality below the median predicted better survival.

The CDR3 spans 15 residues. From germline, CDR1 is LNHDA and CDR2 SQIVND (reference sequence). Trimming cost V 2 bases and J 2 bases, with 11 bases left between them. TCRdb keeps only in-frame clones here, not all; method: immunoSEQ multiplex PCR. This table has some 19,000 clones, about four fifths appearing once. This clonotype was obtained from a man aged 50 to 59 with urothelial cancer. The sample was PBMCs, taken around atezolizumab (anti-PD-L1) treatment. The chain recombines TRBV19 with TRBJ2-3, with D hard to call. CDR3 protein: CASSITRLTTDTQYF. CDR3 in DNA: TGTGCCAGTAGTATAACTCGACTCACCACAGATACGCAGTATTTT.